This TCR beta chain was captured in a study of sequential checkpoint blockade in melanoma. Study-wide results and limits: PD-L1 staining and CD8+ counts, not mutational load, tracked tumor T-cell clonality. About 30 times likelier clinical benefit followed increased tumor T-cell fraction and clonality.

The data were produced by immunoSEQ multiplex PCR, yet TCRdb's version contains in-frame clones alone and is incomplete. The sample consists of 37,000 or so clones, roughly 32% of them appearing once. The CDR3 is made up of 13 amino acids. The germline V and J ends were trimmed by 4 bases and 5 bases, with 11 bases remaining between them. CDR1 is MNHGY, CDR2 SAAAGT, per germline. Of note for this clone: Its matching antigen is unknown.

As for treatment: randomized to nivolumab then ipilimumab (arm A) or the reverse (arm B). Sequences were derived from tumor tissue (inferred from file names), sampled from a patient given nivolumab and ipilimumab in sequence. The J gene is TRBJ1-1, the V gene TRBV6-8, with D hard to call. The origin of this receptor is a human donor with melanoma. CDR3 nucleotide sequence: TGTGCCAGCAGTTCCTCTTTCACGACTGAAGCTTTCTTT. Amino acids: CASSSSFTTEAFF.